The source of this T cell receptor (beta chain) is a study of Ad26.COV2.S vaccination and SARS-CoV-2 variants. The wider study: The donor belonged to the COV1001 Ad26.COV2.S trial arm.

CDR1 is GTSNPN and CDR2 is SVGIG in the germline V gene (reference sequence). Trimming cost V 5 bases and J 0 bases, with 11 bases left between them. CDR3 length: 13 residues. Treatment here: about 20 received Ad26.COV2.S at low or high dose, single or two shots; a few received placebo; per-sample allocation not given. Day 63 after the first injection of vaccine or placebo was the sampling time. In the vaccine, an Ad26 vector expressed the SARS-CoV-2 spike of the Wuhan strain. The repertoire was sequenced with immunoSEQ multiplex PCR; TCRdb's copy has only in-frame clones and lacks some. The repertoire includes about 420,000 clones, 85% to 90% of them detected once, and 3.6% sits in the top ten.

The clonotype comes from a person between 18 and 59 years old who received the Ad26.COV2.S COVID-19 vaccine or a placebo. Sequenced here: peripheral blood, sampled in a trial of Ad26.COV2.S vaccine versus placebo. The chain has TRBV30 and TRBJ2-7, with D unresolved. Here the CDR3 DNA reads TGTGCCTGGCTTGGTCAAAGCTCCTACGAGCAGTACTTC. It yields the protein CAWLGQSSYEQYF.